These 27 T cell receptor beta chains originate from one sample sequenced in a study of blood T cell repertoires in COVID-19. TCRdb's copy holds only in-frame clones and misses some; the assay was immunoSEQ multiplex PCR. The table includes some 30,000 clones, around nine tenths detected once. Sequences were obtained from peripheral blood. These receptors originate from a woman between 65 and 79 years old with active COVID-19.

The chain combines TRBV27 with TRBJ1-5; D uncertain. Trimming pared 2 bases from V and 2 bases from J, leaving 7 bases between. This CDR3 has 14 residues. Looked up from germline, CDR1 is MNHEY and CDR2 is SMNVEV (reference sequence). DNA for the CDR3: TGTGCCAGCAGTTTAGGTCAGGGCAATCAGCCCCAGCATTTT. Protein: CASSLGQGNQPQHF.

The chain links TRBV10-2 to TRBJ1-2; perhaps TRBD1 as D (6 bases). Between the trimmed V and J ends, which lost 7 bases and 2 bases, there was a span of 14 bases. This CDR3 comprises 14 residues. The germline V gene has CDR1 WSHSY and CDR2 SAAADI. The CDR3: CASMPGGPNYGYTF. CDR3 bases: TGCGCCAGCATGCCCGGGGGGCCAAACTATGGCTACACCTTC.

The chain employs TRBV30 and TRBJ2-3; the D gene is possibly TRBD2 (6 bases). Trimming took 2 bases from V and 2 from J, leaving 11 bases between them. This CDR3 contains 14 residues. The germline V gene has CDR1 GTSNPN and CDR2 SVGIG (reference sequence). In DNA, the CDR3 is TGTGCCTGGAGTCTAGCGAGGATCACAGATACGCAGTATTTT. It encodes CAWSLARITDTQYF.

V gene TRBV11-3 combines with J gene TRBJ2-3; 10 bases align to TRBD2. The J segment lost 2 bases and the V segment lost 3 bases, leaving 8 bases of the junction unmatched. Germline V lookup: CDR1 SGHNT, CDR2 YENEEA. The CDR3 is 17 residues long. The CDR3 here is CASSLVLAGDLTDTQYF. The CDR3 DNA sequence: TGTGCCAGCAGCTTGGTGCTAGCGGGGGACCTCACAGATACGCAGTATTTT.

The chain uses TRBV7-9 and TRBJ2-1, with 10 bases aligning to TRBD2. CDR1 and CDR2 from the germline V gene are SEHNR and FQNEAQ (reference sequence). V trimming: 5 bases; J trimming: 6 bases; junction bases outside the gene matches: 10. The CDR3 runs to 16 residues. CDR3 in amino acids: CASSPTSGASFNEQFF. Here the CDR3 DNA reads TGTGCCAGCAGCCCAACTAGCGGGGCTTCTTTCAATGAGCAGTTCTTC.

V gene TRBV2 combines with J gene TRBJ1-1; 9 bases line up with TRBD1. The CDR3 runs 14 residues. The germline V gene has CDR1 SNHLY and CDR2 FYNNEI. J was trimmed by 3 bases and V by 3 bases; bases with no gene match: 2. This chain's CDR3 is CASSDRTGDTEAFF. CDR3 coding DNA: TGTGCCAGCAGTGATAGGACAGGGGACACTGAAGCTTTCTTT. Together with reference TRBV2 and TRBJ1-1, the CDR3 gives the full variable domain: EPEVTQTPSHQVTQMGQEVILRCVPISNHLYFYWYRQILGQKVEFLVSFYNNEISEKSEIFDDQFSVERPDGSNFTLKIRSTKLEDSAMYFCASSDRTGDTEAFFGQGTRLTVV.

The V call is TRBV7-2, the J call TRBJ1-2, with D possibly matching TRBD1 (6 bases). CDR1 is SGHTA, CDR2 FQGNSA, per germline. Trimming pared 0 bases from V and 3 bases from J, leaving 11 bases between. The length of the CDR3 is 15 residues. CDR3 DNA: TGTGCCAGCAGCTTAGCGTTTTCAGGGGACTATGGCTACACCTTC. Residues: CASSLAFSGDYGYTF.

This clone was counted a single time. The chain has TRBV4-1 and TRBJ2-3; 11 bases fit TRBD2. The V and J ends lost 5 bases and 1 base, in that order; junction bases with no gene match: 2. The germline CDR1 and CDR2 sequences are MGHRA and YSYEKL. The CDR3 spans 15 residues. The CDR3 nucleotides read TGCGCCAGCAGCTCGACTAGCGGGGGCACAGATACGCAGTATTTT. This gives the protein CASSSTSGGTDTQYF.

This chain links TRBV28 with TRBJ2-4; 9 bases align to TRBD1. The V gene's germline CDR1 is MDHEN and CDR2 SYDVKM. The V segment lost 8 bases and the J segment 6 bases; nucleotides outside the gene matches: 14. The CDR3 has 16 amino acids. As DNA, the CDR3 is TGTGCCAGCGGGTCACATAGACAGGGGGTTAGAAACATTCAGTACTTC. It yields the protein CASGSHRQGVRNIQYF.

The chain employs TRBV6-6 and TRBJ1-1; TRBD1 aligns across 7 bases. The V gene's germline CDR1 is MNHNY and CDR2 SVGAGI (reference sequence). The length of the CDR3 is 14 residues. Trimming cost V 10 bases and J 0 bases; bases outside gene matches: 8. CDR3 nucleotides: TGTGCCACCGAAGACAGGGCGTTGAACACTGAAGCTTTCTTT. As protein: CATEDRALNTEAFF.

The J gene is TRBJ1-5, the V gene TRBV2; 9 bases match TRBD1. Germline loops: CDR1 SNHLY, CDR2 FYNNEI. V shed 6 bases and J 6 bases; nucleotides not matched to a gene: 6. The CDR3 has 14 residues. The CDR3 nucleotides read TGTGCCAGCAGGGACAGGGGAATCGGTCAGCCCCAGCATTTT. Amino acid sequence: CASRDRGIGQPQHF.

In its sample, this clone was seen once. The V gene is TRBV27, the J gene TRBJ2-7; possible D gene TRBD2, 6 bases. Germline-derived CDR1 and CDR2 are MNHEY and SMNVEV (reference sequence). Trimming stripped 5 bases from V and 5 bases from J, with 19 bases between. There are 15 residues in the CDR3. Here the CDR3 DNA reads TGTGCCAGCAGTAACGATCTGGGGGGTGAGGACGAGCAGTACTTC. Residues: CASSNDLGGEDEQYF.

This clone was seen more than once but under ten times. The V and J genes are TRBV7-2 and TRBJ1-5; a possible D gene is TRBD1 (6 bases). The V end was cut by 1 base, the J end by 4 bases, with 11 bases between. Per the germline V gene, CDR1 is SGHTA and CDR2 is FQGNSA. This CDR3 contains 15 residues. This CDR3 is CASSLGAGVNQPQHF. The CDR3 DNA sequence: TGTGCCAGCAGCTTAGGGGCAGGGGTTAATCAGCCCCAGCATTTT.

V is TRBV3-1 (or the pseudogene TRBV3-2) and J is TRBJ2-2; TRBD2 matches 7 bases. Losses at the gene ends were 3 bases for V and 6 bases for J; bases not matched to a gene: 7. There are 15 residues in the CDR3. Germline CDR1 is LGHDT and CDR2 is YNNKEL (reference sequence). The CDR3 DNA follows: TGTGCCAGCAGCCAGGACACCCTAGCGGCCGGGGAGCTGTTTTTT. Protein: CASSQDTLAAGELFF.

The rearrangement uses TRBV18 and TRBJ2-2, with 8 bases matching TRBD1. J gave up 1 base and V 6 bases, and 4 bases lay outside the gene matches. Germline V gives CDR1 KGHSH, CDR2 LQKENI. This CDR3 is 15 amino acids long. The CDR3 DNA is TGTGCCAGCTCCCGAGGGACAGGGAACACCGGGGAGCTGTTTTTT. It encodes CASSRGTGNTGELFF. Full variable domain (rest looked up from reference TRBV18 and TRBJ2-2): NAGVMQNPRHLVRRRGQEARLRCSPMKGHSHVYWYRQLPEEGLKFMVYLQKENIIDESGMPKERFSAEFPKEGPSILRIQQVVRGDSAAYFCASSRGTGNTGELFFGEGSRLTVL.

V and J are TRBV5-4 and TRBJ1-4; 8 nucleotides align to TRBD1. The germline V gene encodes CDR1 SGHNT and CDR2 YYREEE (reference sequence). V shed 5 bases and J 6 bases; nucleotides not matched to a gene: 6. This CDR3 has 14 amino acids. The chain's CDR3 is CASRRDRFDEKLFF. CDR3 nucleotide sequence: TGTGCCAGCAGACGGGACAGGTTTGATGAAAAACTGTTTTTT.

The chain joins TRBV10-2 to TRBJ1-5; tentatively, D is TRBD1 (5 bases). The V gene lost 1 base and the J gene lost 3 bases, with 10 bases spanning the gap. Germline CDR1 is WSHSY and CDR2 is SAAADI. CDR3 length equals 15 residues. The CDR3 sequence: CASSELRQINQPQHF. DNA of the CDR3: TGCGCCAGCAGTGAGTTGCGACAGATCAATCAGCCCCAGCATTTT.

The gene calls are TRBV27 and TRBJ2-1, with 7 bases that match TRBD1. The germline V gene has CDR1 MNHEY and CDR2 SMNVEV (reference sequence). The CDR3 totals 16 residues. The trim removed 5 bases at V and 0 bases at J, leaving 7 bases unmatched. Here the CDR3 DNA reads TGTGCCAGCAGTCCACAGGGGTCTACCTCCTACAATGAGCAGTTCTTC. Translation: CASSPQGSTSYNEQFF.

The J gene is TRBJ1-2, the V gene TRBV30; 11 bases agree with TRBD1. V lost 6 bases and J lost 8; bases outside the gene matches: 17. The CDR3 covers 16 residues. Germline-derived CDR1 and CDR2 are GTSNPN and SVGIG (reference sequence). CDR3 in DNA: TGTGCCTGCGGGACCGGACAGGGGGCGTCCGGGGGAGGCTACACCTTC. Its translation: CACGTGQGASGGGYTF.

About this clone itself: The junction does not match germline at one end; this may be a read error. The rearrangement joins TRBV9 to TRBJ2-3, with D possibly TRBD2 on 6 matching bases. This CDR3 is 16 amino acids long. Germline V gene lookup returns CDR1 SGDLS and CDR2 YYNGEE. The CDR3 DNA is TGTGCCAGCAGCCCGCTGCTCGGGGGAGTCACATATACGCAGTATTTT. Encoded protein: CASSPLLGGVTYTQYF.

The chain employs TRBV21-1 and TRBJ1-5; the table's D call TRBD1 went unverified against the DNA. TRBV21-1 is deemed a pseudogene. The CDR3 is 15 residues long. CDR3 sequence (DNA): TGTGCCAGCAGCAAAGGGACAGGGACCAATCAGCCCCAGCATTTT. It specifies CASSKGTGTNQPQHF.

The rearrangement joins TRBV4-2 to TRBJ2-3; D is unresolved. In germline, CDR1 is LGHNA, CDR2 YNFKEQ. The CDR3 spans 13 residues. The V and J ends lost 0 bases and 6 bases respectively, with 7 bases between them. This CDR3 reads CASSQDFLDTQYF. For the CDR3, the DNA is TGTGCCAGCAGCCAAGATTTTCTGGATACGCAGTATTTT.

The rearrangement uses TRBV7-2 and TRBJ1-5; 8 nucleotides align to TRBD1. The length of the CDR3 is 15 residues. Germline CDR1 is SGHTA and CDR2 is FQGNSA. Trimming took 3 bases from V and 3 from J; bases not matched to a gene: 4. The CDR3 here is CASSFGGQDNQPQHF. DNA of the CDR3: TGTGCCAGCAGCTTTGGGGGACAGGACAATCAGCCCCAGCATTTT.

This clone was counted a single time. V usage is TRBV5-1 and J usage is TRBJ2-7, with 8 bases fitting TRBD1. This CDR3 contains 13 residues. The germline gives CDR1 SGHRS, CDR2 YFSETQ. V was clipped by 4 bases and J by 3 bases; unmatched bases: 3. The CDR3 region is CASSPTGGYEQYF. DNA for the CDR3: TGCGCCAGCAGCCCAACAGGGGGCTACGAGCAGTACTTC.

V gene TRBV13 combines with J gene TRBJ2-1; TRBD2 matches at 13 bases. V dropped 5 bases and J dropped 4; count of bases not matched to a gene: 2. CDR1 is PRHDT and CDR2 is FYEKMQ in the germline V gene (reference sequence). The CDR3 sequence is 15 residues long. CDR3 bases: TGTGCCAGCAGCCAACTAGCGGGGGGGTACAATGAGCAGTTCTTC. Encoded protein: CASSQLAGGYNEQFF. The entire variable domain, with the rest obtained from reference TRBV13 and TRBJ2-1, is as follows: AAGVIQSPRHLIKEKRETATLKCYPIPRHDTVYWYQQGPGQDPQFLISFYEKMQSDKGSIPDRFSAQQFSDYHSELNMSSLELGDSALYFCASSQLAGGYNEQFFGPGTRLTVL.

The rearrangement uses TRBV11-3 and TRBJ1-2, with TRBD1 as a possible D gene (6 bases). The CDR3 loop spans 13 amino acids. Germline V gene sequence: CDR1 SGHNT, CDR2 YENEEA. V lost 3 bases and J 8 bases, leaving 13 bases between the germline ends. In nucleotides, the CDR3 is TGTGCCAGCAGCTTTCCTGGGACAATCGGCTACACCTTC. As protein: CASSFPGTIGYTF.

V usage is TRBV4-3 and J usage is TRBJ1-3; D unclear. The CDR3 contains 15 residues. Looked up from germline, CDR1 is LGHNA and CDR2 is YSLEER. The germline V and J ends were trimmed by 0 bases and 0 bases, with 6 bases remaining between them. The CDR3: CASSQDAVSGNTIYF. The DNA for the CDR3 is TGCGCCAGCAGCCAAGATGCGGTCTCTGGAAACACCATATATTTT.